This is a list of T cell receptor beta chains from one sample in a study of PD-1 blockade in classical Hodgkin lymphoma. Assay used: immunoSEQ multiplex PCR; TCRdb lists only in-frame clones, some missing. The table shows tens of thousands of clones, with approximately 80% occurring only once. This specimen was peripheral blood mononuclear cells (PBMCs), taken before the fourth cycle of nivolumab. The receptors stem from a human donor with classical Hodgkin lymphoma. CDR3s include the opening cysteine and the closing phenylalanine or tryptophan. Fields, in order: CDR3 DNA, CDR3 protein, J gene, clone size, V gene, D gene. The D gene is left open where the match is weak. Rows give clone size only sometimes, using once, few, many, or a class for an expanded clone.

CDR3 DNA: TGTGCCAGCAGCCCCATGGCGGGGGGGCGGGACAATGAGCAGTTCTTC
CDR3 protein: CASSPMAGGRDNEQFF
J gene: TRBJ2-1
clone size: few
V gene: TRBV5-4
D gene: TRBD2

CDR3 DNA: TGTGCCAGCAGCTTGGGGTCTAACTATGGCTACACCTTC
CDR3 protein: CASSLGSNYGYTF
J gene: TRBJ1-2
clone size: once
V gene: TRBV5-4
D gene: NA

CDR3 DNA: TGTGCCAGCAGCTTAGTTGGTCGGGGTGGCGGTTTAAATGAGCAGTTCTTC
CDR3 protein: CASSLVGRGGGLNEQFF
J gene: TRBJ2-1
clone size: NA
V gene: TRBV7-2
D gene: NA

CDR3 DNA: TGTGCCAGCAGCCAAACAGGGAGCTCTGGGGCCAACGTCCTGACTTTC
CDR3 protein: CASSQTGSSGANVLTF
J gene: TRBJ2-6
clone size: NA
V gene: TRBV4-2
D gene: NA

CDR3 DNA: TGTGCCAGCAGAGCTCTAGCCAAAAACATTCAGTACTTC
CDR3 protein: CASRALAKNIQYF
J gene: TRBJ2-4
clone size: NA
V gene: TRBV25-1
D gene: NA

CDR3 DNA: TGTGCCTGGAGTGTCAGAGCACCCCTCCACTTT
CDR3 protein: CAWSVRAPLHF
J gene: TRBJ1-6
clone size: NA
V gene: TRBV30
D gene: NA

CDR3 DNA: TGTGCCAGCAGCTTAGATTCTGAAGCTTTCTTT
CDR3 protein: CASSLDSEAFF
J gene: TRBJ1-1
clone size: NA
V gene: TRBV7-8
D gene: NA

CDR3 DNA: TGTGCCAGCAGTCAACAGGGGGCGACCTATGGCTACACCTTC
CDR3 protein: CASSQQGATYGYTF
J gene: TRBJ1-2
clone size: NA
V gene: TRBV11-2
D gene: TRBD1

CDR3 DNA: TGTGCCAGTAGCCTCGGGACGTTGGGCTACACCTTC
CDR3 protein: CASSLGTLGYTF
J gene: TRBJ1-2
clone size: NA
V gene: TRBV19
D gene: NA

CDR3 DNA: TGCAGCGCCTATTCGGGACAGGGGCTGCCTGGCTACACCTTC
CDR3 protein: CSAYSGQGLPGYTF
J gene: TRBJ1-2
clone size: NA
V gene: TRBV29-1
D gene: TRBD1

CDR3 DNA: TGTGCCAGCAGCGGCCTGGGACTAGCGGGAGTAGAGACCCAGTACTTC
CDR3 protein: CASSGLGLAGVETQYF
J gene: TRBJ2-5
clone size: NA
V gene: TRBV9
D gene: TRBD2

CDR3 DNA: TGTGCCAGCAGTAACCCAGGGACGGCTGAAGCTTTCTTT
CDR3 protein: CASSNPGTAEAFF
J gene: TRBJ1-1
clone size: NA
V gene: TRBV6-5
D gene: NA

CDR3 DNA: TGTGCCATCAGTTACGGGAGATCTTCCTACGAGCAGTACTTC
CDR3 protein: CAISYGRSSYEQYF
J gene: TRBJ2-7
clone size: NA
V gene: TRBV10-3
D gene: NA

CDR3 DNA: TGTGCCTGGAGTGTCGGGACAGGGGTGCTCTATGGCTACACCTTC
CDR3 protein: CAWSVGTGVLYGYTF
J gene: TRBJ1-2
clone size: NA
V gene: TRBV30
D gene: TRBD1

CDR3 DNA: TGTGCCAGCAGCTTAGATGCCGGGGGCGGGGAGACCCAGTACTTC
CDR3 protein: CASSLDAGGGETQYF
J gene: TRBJ2-5
clone size: NA
V gene: TRBV11-1
D gene: NA

CDR3 DNA: TGTGCCAGCAGAACTAGCGGCTCCTACGAGCAGTACTTC
CDR3 protein: CASRTSGSYEQYF
J gene: TRBJ2-7
clone size: few
V gene: TRBV2
D gene: TRBD2

CDR3 DNA: TGTGCCAGCAGTGACGGGTATTTGAACACTGAAGCTTTCTTT
CDR3 protein: CASSDGYLNTEAFF
J gene: TRBJ1-1
clone size: NA
V gene: TRBV2
D gene: NA

CDR3 DNA: TGTGCCATCACCGGCGGGAATGGGGAGACCCAGTACTTC
CDR3 protein: CAITGGNGETQYF
J gene: TRBJ2-5
clone size: NA
V gene: TRBV10-3
D gene: NA

CDR3 DNA: TGTGCCTGGAGCGCCAACGGGCAGTACTTC
CDR3 protein: CAWSANGQYF
J gene: TRBJ2-7
clone size: once
V gene: TRBV30
D gene: NA

CDR3 DNA: TGTGCCAGCAGCTTAGAACTAGCGGGGGGGATCACCGGGGAGCTGTTTTTT
CDR3 protein: CASSLELAGGITGELFF
J gene: TRBJ2-2
clone size: NA
V gene: TRBV7-6
D gene: TRBD2

CDR3 DNA: TGTGCCAGCAGCCGAGGAGGGACCGGGGAGCTGTTTTTT
CDR3 protein: CASSRGGTGELFF
J gene: TRBJ2-2
clone size: NA
V gene: TRBV7-3
D gene: NA

CDR3 DNA: TGCGCCAGCAGCCAAGACTGGCAGGGAATCACTGAAGCTTTCTTT
CDR3 protein: CASSQDWQGITEAFF
J gene: TRBJ1-1
clone size: NA
V gene: TRBV4-3
D gene: NA

CDR3 DNA: TGTGCCAGCAGCCCTAGCGGGATAACCGACGAGCAGTTCTTC
CDR3 protein: CASSPSGITDEQFF
J gene: TRBJ2-1
clone size: NA
V gene: TRBV11-3
D gene: TRBD2

CDR3 DNA: TGTGCCAGCTCACCGGCGAGAAGGTCCTACGAGCAGTACTTC
CDR3 protein: CASSPARRSYEQYF
J gene: TRBJ2-7
clone size: NA
V gene: TRBV18
D gene: NA

CDR3 DNA: TGTGCCAGCAGGGTCGGGGCGGGTAATCAGCCCCAGCATTTT
CDR3 protein: CASRVGAGNQPQHF
J gene: TRBJ1-5
clone size: NA
V gene: TRBV2
D gene: NA

CDR3 DNA: TGTGCCAGCAGCCCCCAGGGGCGTAAAGATACGCAGTATTTT
CDR3 protein: CASSPQGRKDTQYF
J gene: TRBJ2-3
clone size: NA
V gene: TRBV6-5
D gene: NA

CDR3 DNA: TGTGCCAGTAGTAGAAGTATACAGACGGAGCAGTACTTC
CDR3 protein: CASSRSIQTEQYF
J gene: TRBJ2-7
clone size: NA
V gene: TRBV19
D gene: NA

CDR3 DNA: TGCGCCAGCAGCTTGGCCCTCGGAACCCTAGCGGGGGCATACAATGAGCAGTTCTTC
CDR3 protein: CASSLALGTLAGAYNEQFF
J gene: TRBJ2-1
clone size: NA
V gene: TRBV5-1
D gene: TRBD2

CDR3 DNA: TGTGCCACTCTGTCGAGTCCGGGGAGTACAGATACGCAGTATTTT
CDR3 protein: CATLSSPGSTDTQYF
J gene: TRBJ2-3
clone size: NA
V gene: TRBV15
D gene: NA

CDR3 DNA: TGTGCCAGCAGCTTCGACAGGGGCCATAATTCACCCCTCCACTTT
CDR3 protein: CASSFDRGHNSPLHF
J gene: TRBJ1-6
clone size: NA
V gene: TRBV6-6
D gene: TRBD1

CDR3 DNA: TGCGCCAGCAGCTTGATCCCAGGGGATTACTATGGCTACACCTTC
CDR3 protein: CASSLIPGDYYGYTF
J gene: TRBJ1-2
clone size: few
V gene: TRBV5-1
D gene: NA

CDR3 DNA: TGTGCCAGCAGCGTTTCAGGGGGCGGCTATGGCTACACCTTC
CDR3 protein: CASSVSGGGYGYTF
J gene: TRBJ1-2
clone size: NA
V gene: TRBV11-2
D gene: TRBD1

CDR3 DNA: TGTGCCAGCAGCCAAGAATCGGACAGGGGTCTCCTTTATGGCTACACCTTC
CDR3 protein: CASSQESDRGLLYGYTF
J gene: TRBJ1-2
clone size: NA
V gene: TRBV14
D gene: TRBD1

CDR3 DNA: TGTGCCAGCTCACCACGCCAGGGGAGGAGAAGCGGTTACAATGAGCAGTTCTTC
CDR3 protein: CASSPRQGRRSGYNEQFF
J gene: TRBJ2-1
clone size: NA
V gene: TRBV18
D gene: NA

CDR3 DNA: TGTGCCAGCAGCCGACGAAACACCATATATTTT
CDR3 protein: CASSRRNTIYF
J gene: TRBJ1-3
clone size: NA
V gene: TRBV6-6
D gene: NA

CDR3 DNA: TGCAGCGTTGCGGAGTCGCGCTTCTATGGCTACACCTTC
CDR3 protein: CSVAESRFYGYTF
J gene: TRBJ1-2
clone size: NA
V gene: TRBV29-1
D gene: NA

CDR3 DNA: TGTGCCAGCAGCCAAAGAGGAGGGCGGGGGGAGACCCAGTACTTC
CDR3 protein: CASSQRGGRGETQYF
J gene: TRBJ2-5
clone size: NA
V gene: TRBV14
D gene: TRBD2

CDR3 DNA: TGCGCCAGCAGGGCGGCTCTGAACACCGGGGAGCTGTTTTTT
CDR3 protein: CASRAALNTGELFF
J gene: TRBJ2-2
clone size: few
V gene: TRBV5-1
D gene: NA

CDR3 DNA: TGCAGCGTCCTACAAGCTAACACTGAAGCTTTCTTT
CDR3 protein: CSVLQANTEAFF
J gene: TRBJ1-1
clone size: NA
V gene: TRBV29-1
D gene: NA

CDR3 DNA: TGTGCCAGCTCGGGGGGTGGGGATCAGCCCCAGCATTTT
CDR3 protein: CASSGGGDQPQHF
J gene: TRBJ1-5
clone size: NA
V gene: TRBV18
D gene: NA

CDR3 DNA: TGTGCCAGCAGCCTACCACCTAGCGGGAGGGCCGGTAGGGCCCAGTACTTC
CDR3 protein: CASSLPPSGRAGRAQYF
J gene: TRBJ2-5
clone size: NA
V gene: TRBV28
D gene: TRBD2